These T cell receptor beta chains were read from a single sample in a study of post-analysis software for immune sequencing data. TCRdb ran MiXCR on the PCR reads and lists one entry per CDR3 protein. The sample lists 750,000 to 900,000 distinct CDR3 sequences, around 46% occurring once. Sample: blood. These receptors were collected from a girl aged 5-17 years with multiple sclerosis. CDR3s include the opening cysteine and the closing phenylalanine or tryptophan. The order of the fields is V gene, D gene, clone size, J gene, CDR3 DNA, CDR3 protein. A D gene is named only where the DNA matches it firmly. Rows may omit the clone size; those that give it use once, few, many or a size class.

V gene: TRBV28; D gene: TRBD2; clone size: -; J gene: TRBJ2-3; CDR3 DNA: TGTGCCAGCAGTTTGCGTTTGACTAGCGGGAGGGGAGTCACAGATACGCAGTATTTT; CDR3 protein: CASSLRLTSGRGVTDTQYF
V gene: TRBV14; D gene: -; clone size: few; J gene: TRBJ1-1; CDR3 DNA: TGTGCCAGCAGCCAAGATGGTCCCAGTGAAGCTTTCTTT; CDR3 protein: CASSQDGPSEAFF
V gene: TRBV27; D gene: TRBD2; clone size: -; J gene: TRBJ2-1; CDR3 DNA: TGTGCCAGCAGTTGGAGAGATCCATCTAGCGGAACCTCCTACAATGAGCAGTTCTTC; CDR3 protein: CASSWRDPSSGTSYNEQFF
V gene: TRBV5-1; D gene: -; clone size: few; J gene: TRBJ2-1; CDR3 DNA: TGCGCCAGCAGCTTAGGCTCAGGGAACTTATGGGCTCACAATGAGCAGTTCTTC; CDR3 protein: CASSLGSGNLWAHNEQFF
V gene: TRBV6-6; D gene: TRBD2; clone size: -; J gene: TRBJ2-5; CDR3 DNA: TGTGCCAGCGGGACTAGCGGGATTCAAGAGACCCAGTACTTC; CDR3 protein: CASGTSGIQETQYF
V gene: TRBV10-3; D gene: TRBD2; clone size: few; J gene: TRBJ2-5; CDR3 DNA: TGTGCCATCAGTGAGGGACTAGCGGGAGGGGAAGAGACCCAGTACTTC; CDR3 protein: CAISEGLAGGEETQYF
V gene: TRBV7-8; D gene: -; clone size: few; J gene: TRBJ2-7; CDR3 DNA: TGTGCCAGCAGCTTGAACAGTGCCAACGAGCAGTACTTC; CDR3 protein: CASSLNSANEQYF
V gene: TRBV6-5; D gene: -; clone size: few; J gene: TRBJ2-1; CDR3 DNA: TGTGCCAGCAGTTACTCGCGGGCGGGGAGCTCCTACAATGAGCAGTTCTTC; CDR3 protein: CASSYSRAGSSYNEQFF
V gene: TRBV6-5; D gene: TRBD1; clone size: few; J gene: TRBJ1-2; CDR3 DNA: TGTGCCAGCAGTCCAACAGGGGGCAACTATGGCTACACCTTC; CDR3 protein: CASSPTGGNYGYTF
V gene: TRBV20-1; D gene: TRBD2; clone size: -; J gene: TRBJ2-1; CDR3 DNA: TGCAGTGCTAGACCCTGGGGACTAGTTGAGCAGTTCTTC; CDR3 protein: CSARPWGLVEQFF
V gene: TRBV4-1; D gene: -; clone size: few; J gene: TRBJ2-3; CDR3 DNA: TGCGCCAGCAGTGGAGTGTGGGGATCTAGCACAGATACGCAGTATTTT; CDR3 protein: CASSGVWGSSTDTQYF
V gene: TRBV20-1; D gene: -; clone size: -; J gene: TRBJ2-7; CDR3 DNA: TGCAGTGCTAGGGAGAGCTCCTACGAGCAGTACTTC; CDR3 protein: CSARESSYEQYF
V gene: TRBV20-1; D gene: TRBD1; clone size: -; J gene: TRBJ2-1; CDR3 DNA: TGCAGTGCTAGAGACCCGTGGACAGGGGACAATGAGCAGTTCTTC; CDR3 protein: CSARDPWTGDNEQFF
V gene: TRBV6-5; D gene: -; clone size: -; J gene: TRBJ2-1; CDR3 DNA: TGTGCCAGCAGTTACTGGGCCAGTCACAATGTTTCCCGGGACGAGCAGTTCTTC; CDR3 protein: CASSYWASHNVSRDEQFF
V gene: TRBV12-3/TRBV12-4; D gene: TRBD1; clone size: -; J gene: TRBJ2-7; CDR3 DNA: TGTGCCAGCACTCTGGACAGGAACTACGAGCAGTACTTC; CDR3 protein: CASTLDRNYEQYF
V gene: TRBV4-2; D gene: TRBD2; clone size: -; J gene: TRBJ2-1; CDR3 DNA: TGTGCCAGCAGCCCCGGGACTAGCGGGGCGTGGAACAATGAGCAGTTCTTC; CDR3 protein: CASSPGTSGAWNNEQFF
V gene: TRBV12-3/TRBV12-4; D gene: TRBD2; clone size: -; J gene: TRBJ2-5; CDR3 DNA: TGTGCCAGCAGGCCCGGGAGGGCGGAGACCCAGTACTTC; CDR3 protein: CASRPGRAETQYF
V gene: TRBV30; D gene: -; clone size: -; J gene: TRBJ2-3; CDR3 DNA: TGTGCCTGTGAAGGGGGAACAGATACGCAGTATTTT; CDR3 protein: CACEGGTDTQYF
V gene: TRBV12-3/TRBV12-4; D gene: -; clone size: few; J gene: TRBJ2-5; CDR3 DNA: TGTGCCAGCAGTTCAGACCACAGGGAATCCGGCCAAGAGACCCAGTACTTC; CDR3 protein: CASSSDHRESGQETQYF